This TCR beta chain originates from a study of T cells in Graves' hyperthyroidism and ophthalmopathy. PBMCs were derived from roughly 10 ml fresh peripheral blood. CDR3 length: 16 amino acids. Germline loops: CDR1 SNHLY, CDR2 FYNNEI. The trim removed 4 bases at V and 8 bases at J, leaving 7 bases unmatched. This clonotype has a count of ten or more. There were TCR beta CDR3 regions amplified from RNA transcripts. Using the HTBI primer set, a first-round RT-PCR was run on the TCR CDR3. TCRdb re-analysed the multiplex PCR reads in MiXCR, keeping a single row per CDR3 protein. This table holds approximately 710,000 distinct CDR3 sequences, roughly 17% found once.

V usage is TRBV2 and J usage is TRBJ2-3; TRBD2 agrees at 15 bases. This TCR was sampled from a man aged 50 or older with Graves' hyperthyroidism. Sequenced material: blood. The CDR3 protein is CASSGTSGRAIGTQYF. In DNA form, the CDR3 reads TGTGCCAGCAGTGGGACTAGCGGGAGGGCAATAGGTACGCAGTATTTT.